The clone carrying this TCR beta chain showed up just a few times. For the second PCR, which ran for about 6 to 12 cycles, a sample-barcoded 5' primer and a J-beta primer mix were used. TCRdb reprocessed the 5' RACE reads with MiXCR, giving one entry per CDR3 protein. The sample yields about 900,000 distinct CDR3 sequences, approximately 49% seen once. These data originate in a study of blood T cells in healthy people across ages. Study information: Capture by template switching was about one barcoded beta molecule per two T cells.

The V gene lost 1 base and the J gene lost 3 bases, with 9 bases spanning the gap. Germline V lookup: CDR1 MGHRA, CDR2 YSYEKL. The CDR3 contains 14 residues. Ten milliliters of peripheral blood were drawn from each donor. This clonotype was obtained from a man aged 25 to 45 in good health. Sequenced: blood. The V call is TRBV4-1, the J call TRBJ1-2, with D uncertain. CDR3 bases: TGCGCCAGCAGCCAAGCCCTTTCGCACTATGGCTACACCTTC. This translates into CASSQALSHYGYTF.